Listed below are T cell receptor beta chains from one sample, sequenced in a study of shared clonotypes between healthy human individuals. TCRdb's copy holds only in-frame clones and misses some; the assay was immunoSEQ multiplex PCR. The sample holds roughly 1,100,000 clones; more than 60% are singletons and the top ten take about 1.5%. Source material: memory CD4+ T cells sorted from blood. Receptors were obtained from a man between 18 and 35 years old in good health. Each CDR3 is given with its conserved first and last residue. A D gene is named only where the DNA matches it firmly. Expanded clones are given a class, and other clones once, few, many or no size at all.

abundance: NA; v_gene: TRBV5-1; j_gene: TRBJ2-2; d_gene: NA; CDR3nt: TGCGCCAGCGCTGAAGGGGTTAACACCGGGGAGCTGTTTTTT; CDR3aa: CASAEGVNTGELFF
abundance: NA; v_gene: TRBV28; j_gene: TRBJ2-5; d_gene: TRBD2; CDR3nt: TGTGCCAGCAGACCTACACTAGCGGGAGGGGAGACCCAGTACTTC; CDR3aa: CASRPTLAGGETQYF
abundance: NA; v_gene: TRBV6-1; j_gene: TRBJ2-5; d_gene: NA; CDR3nt: TGTGCCAGCACTCGGCTAGACAAAGAGACCCAGTACTTC; CDR3aa: CASTRLDKETQYF
abundance: once; v_gene: TRBV27; j_gene: TRBJ1-6; d_gene: NA; CDR3nt: TGTGCCAGCAGTTTGAACAATTCACCCCTCCACTTT; CDR3aa: CASSLNNSPLHF
abundance: NA; v_gene: TRBV18; j_gene: TRBJ2-4; d_gene: TRBD1; CDR3nt: TGTGCCAGCTCACCCGGACAGGGTGTTCCTCTGCTAGCCAAAAACATTCAGTACTTC; CDR3aa: CASSPGQGVPLLAKNIQYF
abundance: NA; v_gene: TRBV27; j_gene: TRBJ1-6; d_gene: TRBD1; CDR3nt: TGTGCCAGCAGTCAGACAGGGAGTTCGGGGTCACCCCTCCACTTT; CDR3aa: CASSQTGSSGSPLHF
abundance: NA; v_gene: TRBV21-1; j_gene: TRBJ2-2; d_gene: NA; CDR3nt: TGTGCCAGCAACGGGACTAGCGGGAGGTCAAACACCGGGGAGCTGTTTTTT; CDR3aa: CASNGTSGRSNTGELFF
abundance: NA; v_gene: TRBV6-5; j_gene: TRBJ1-2; d_gene: NA; CDR3nt: TGTGCCAGCAGTTACAACCGAAATGGCTACACCTTC; CDR3aa: CASSYNRNGYTF
abundance: NA; v_gene: TRBV28; j_gene: TRBJ1-5; d_gene: NA; CDR3nt: TGTGCCAGCAGACCTGGACAGCGCTATCAGCCCCAGCATTTT; CDR3aa: CASRPGQRYQPQHF
abundance: NA; v_gene: TRBV5-1; j_gene: TRBJ2-5; d_gene: TRBD2; CDR3nt: TGCGCCAGCAGCTTGAAGGGTAGCGGGACCCTTGGAGAGACCCAGTACTTC; CDR3aa: CASSLKGSGTLGETQYF
abundance: NA; v_gene: TRBV28; j_gene: TRBJ2-3; d_gene: NA; CDR3nt: TGTGCCAGCAGCCCCATGGCGGGGTCCTACGGATACACAGATACGCAGTATTTT; CDR3aa: CASSPMAGSYGYTDTQYF
abundance: NA; v_gene: TRBV6-1; j_gene: TRBJ2-7; d_gene: NA; CDR3nt: TGTGCCAGCAGTGATCCGAGGGAGCAGTACTTC; CDR3aa: CASSDPREQYF
abundance: NA; v_gene: TRBV2; j_gene: TRBJ2-6; d_gene: NA; CDR3nt: TGTGCCAGCAGTGAATTCCGTGGCTCTGGGGCCAACGTCCTGACTTTC; CDR3aa: CASSEFRGSGANVLTF
abundance: once; v_gene: TRBV10-3; j_gene: TRBJ2-7; d_gene: TRBD2; CDR3nt: TGTGCCATCAGTAAAAGCGGGGGAGCCTACGAGCAGTACTTC; CDR3aa: CAISKSGGAYEQYF
abundance: NA; v_gene: TRBV10-3; j_gene: TRBJ2-5; d_gene: NA; CDR3nt: TGTGCCATCAGTGAGCCCCCAGGAACCCAAGAGACCCAGTACTTC; CDR3aa: CAISEPPGTQETQYF
abundance: once; v_gene: TRBV5-3; j_gene: TRBJ2-2; d_gene: NA; CDR3nt: TGTGCCAGAAGCTTCGCCCCCGGGACTTGGGCCTCCAGGGAGCTGTTTTTT; CDR3aa: CARSFAPGTWASRELFF
abundance: NA; v_gene: TRBV10-3; j_gene: TRBJ2-7; d_gene: NA; CDR3nt: TGTGCCATCAGTCCTCGAGGGATGGAGACCTACGAGCAGTACTTC; CDR3aa: CAISPRGMETYEQYF
abundance: NA; v_gene: TRBV19; j_gene: TRBJ2-1; d_gene: NA; CDR3nt: TGTGCCAGTAGTATAGACGCACTAGGGCGCAATGAGCAGTTCTTC; CDR3aa: CASSIDALGRNEQFF
abundance: once; v_gene: TRBV7-9; j_gene: TRBJ1-3; d_gene: NA; CDR3nt: TGTGCCAGCAGCCCGCTCCGGGGCCTCAAAACAGGAAACACCATATATTTT; CDR3aa: CASSPLRGLKTGNTIYF
abundance: NA; v_gene: TRBV5-1; j_gene: TRBJ2-1; d_gene: TRBD2; CDR3nt: TGCGCCAGCAGCAGGGCCGGGACTAGCGGGAGTTATGAGCAGTTCTTC; CDR3aa: CASSRAGTSGSYEQFF
abundance: NA; v_gene: TRBV27; j_gene: TRBJ1-1; d_gene: NA; CDR3nt: TGTGCCAGCAGTTTATCCGTTCGGGGGGGCAGCACTGAAGCTTTCTTT; CDR3aa: CASSLSVRGGSTEAFF
abundance: NA; v_gene: TRBV11-2; j_gene: TRBJ2-3; d_gene: TRBD2; CDR3nt: TGTGCCAGCAGCTCTAGGGTTAGCGGGTGGGCATGTGATACGCAGTATTTT; CDR3aa: CASSSRVSGWACDTQYF
abundance: few; v_gene: TRBV10-3; j_gene: TRBJ1-1; d_gene: TRBD1; CDR3nt: TGTGCCACCCTACAGGGGCGTCACACTGAAGCTTTCTTT; CDR3aa: CATLQGRHTEAFF
abundance: NA; v_gene: TRBV11-1; j_gene: TRBJ1-1; d_gene: NA; CDR3nt: TGTGCCAGCAGCCCCAGGCCCAAAAACACTGAAGCTTTCTTT; CDR3aa: CASSPRPKNTEAFF
abundance: NA; v_gene: TRBV10-3; j_gene: TRBJ2-7; d_gene: TRBD2; CDR3nt: TGTGCCATCAGAGTAGGACCAATTGGGGGGGGTAGCGGGAACGAGCAGTACTTC; CDR3aa: CAIRVGPIGGGSGNEQYF
abundance: once; v_gene: TRBV7-2; j_gene: TRBJ2-5; d_gene: TRBD2; CDR3nt: TGTGCCAGCAGCGATAGCGGGAGGGAGGGAGAGACCCAGTACTTC; CDR3aa: CASSDSGREGETQYF
abundance: NA; v_gene: TRBV5-1; j_gene: TRBJ2-2; d_gene: NA; CDR3nt: TGCGCCAGCAGCTTGGATAGGAACACCGGGGAGCTGTTTTTT; CDR3aa: CASSLDRNTGELFF
abundance: NA; v_gene: TRBV30; j_gene: TRBJ2-6; d_gene: NA; CDR3nt: TGTGCCTGGAGCGCCGGACAGTCTGGGGCCAACGTCCTGACTTTC; CDR3aa: CAWSAGQSGANVLTF
abundance: NA; v_gene: TRBV6-5; j_gene: TRBJ1-2; d_gene: TRBD1; CDR3nt: TGTGCCAGCAGCTGGGGACAGGTCCCTAACTATGGCTACACCTTC; CDR3aa: CASSWGQVPNYGYTF
abundance: NA; v_gene: TRBV6-5; j_gene: TRBJ2-6; d_gene: NA; CDR3nt: TGTGCCAGCAGTTACTCGTGGGCGAGTGGGGCCAACGTCCTGACTTTC; CDR3aa: CASSYSWASGANVLTF
abundance: NA; v_gene: TRBV9; j_gene: TRBJ2-5; d_gene: TRBD2; CDR3nt: TGTGCCAGCAGCGTAGGGATTAGCGGGGGTTTAGGAGAGACCCAGTACTTC; CDR3aa: CASSVGISGGLGETQYF
abundance: few; v_gene: TRBV11-1; j_gene: TRBJ2-5; d_gene: NA; CDR3nt: TGTGCCAGCAGCTTAGTGAGGGAGACCCAGTACTTC; CDR3aa: CASSLVRETQYF
abundance: NA; v_gene: TRBV5-1; j_gene: TRBJ1-1; d_gene: NA; CDR3nt: TGCGCCAGCAACCCGCTCGGGGAAAGTACTGAAGCTTTCTTT; CDR3aa: CASNPLGESTEAFF